A selection of T cell receptor beta chains follows, all from one sample in a study of CD8 T cells in ankylosing spondylitis. In TCRdb, the 5' RACE reads were re-called with MiXCR into one record per CDR3 protein. The sample carries under 950,000 distinct CDR3 sequences, under 20% recorded once. The sequencing input was blood, either unsorted or a sorted T cell fraction (not recorded which). The source of these receptors is a male donor with ankylosing spondylitis. Both conserved end residues are part of each CDR3. Fields, in order: V gene, clone size, J gene, D gene, CDR3 protein. D genes are given only for firm matches. Not all rows give a size; the values are once, few, many and, for expanded clones, a class.

v_gene: TRBV5-1
abundance: -
j_gene: TRBJ2-3
d_gene: -
CDR3aa: CASSLAIDTDTQYF

v_gene: TRBV20-1
abundance: few
j_gene: TRBJ2-1
d_gene: -
CDR3aa: CSASVGNNEQFF

v_gene: TRBV10-3
abundance: few
j_gene: TRBJ2-7
d_gene: -
CDR3aa: CAISVGLQGGEQYF

v_gene: TRBV29-1
abundance: few
j_gene: TRBJ2-1
d_gene: TRBD2
CDR3aa: CSVAGLAVAGEQFF

v_gene: TRBV20-1
abundance: many
j_gene: TRBJ1-1
d_gene: -
CDR3aa: CSARVIRVSTEAFF

v_gene: TRBV20-1
abundance: -
j_gene: TRBJ2-7
d_gene: -
CDR3aa: CSARPWGYEQYF

v_gene: TRBV27
abundance: -
j_gene: TRBJ1-1
d_gene: -
CDR3aa: CASKLGLNTEAFF

v_gene: TRBV20-1
abundance: -
j_gene: TRBJ1-5
d_gene: TRBD1
CDR3aa: CSAGQGTNQPQHF

v_gene: TRBV11-2
abundance: few
j_gene: TRBJ2-2
d_gene: -
CDR3aa: CASSLVPTGQGELFF

v_gene: TRBV29-1
abundance: few
j_gene: TRBJ2-5
d_gene: TRBD1
CDR3aa: CSVERPGGAETQYF

v_gene: TRBV20-1
abundance: few
j_gene: TRBJ2-3
d_gene: TRBD2
CDR3aa: CSAPPGGPPDTQYF

v_gene: TRBV20-1
abundance: -
j_gene: TRBJ2-2
d_gene: -
CDR3aa: CSARIGVFPGELFF

v_gene: TRBV5-1
abundance: -
j_gene: TRBJ2-3
d_gene: TRBD2
CDR3aa: CASSPGRGGGPPDTQYF

v_gene: TRBV4-3
abundance: -
j_gene: TRBJ1-5
d_gene: TRBD1
CDR3aa: CASSQDRVTQPQHF

v_gene: TRBV7-2
abundance: -
j_gene: TRBJ1-6
d_gene: TRBD1
CDR3aa: CASSPQRTGGNSPLHF

v_gene: TRBV12-3/TRBV12-4
abundance: -
j_gene: TRBJ1-2
d_gene: -
CDR3aa: CASSSGPSYGYTF

v_gene: TRBV12-3/TRBV12-4
abundance: -
j_gene: TRBJ2-7
d_gene: -
CDR3aa: CASRKGTYEQYF

v_gene: TRBV10-3
abundance: few
j_gene: TRBJ2-1
d_gene: TRBD2
CDR3aa: CAITDGGNYNEQFF

v_gene: TRBV2
abundance: -
j_gene: TRBJ2-3
d_gene: TRBD2
CDR3aa: CASSPLARLAGKTADTQYF

v_gene: TRBV25-1
abundance: -
j_gene: TRBJ2-7
d_gene: -
CDR3aa: CASSDSALYEQYF

v_gene: TRBV2
abundance: few
j_gene: TRBJ1-2
d_gene: -
CDR3aa: CASSESTDYGYTF

v_gene: TRBV9
abundance: -
j_gene: TRBJ1-1
d_gene: -
CDR3aa: CASSVVPDTNTEAFF

v_gene: TRBV20-1
abundance: few
j_gene: TRBJ2-7
d_gene: TRBD2
CDR3aa: CSARGPGTSGYEQYF

v_gene: TRBV20-1
abundance: -
j_gene: TRBJ2-5
d_gene: -
CDR3aa: CSARNAIQETQYF

v_gene: TRBV18
abundance: few
j_gene: TRBJ1-4
d_gene: -
CDR3aa: CASSPAGAANEKLFF

v_gene: TRBV29-1
abundance: many
j_gene: TRBJ2-1
d_gene: -
CDR3aa: CSVEAPPVEQFF

v_gene: TRBV4-2
abundance: few
j_gene: TRBJ2-3
d_gene: TRBD1
CDR3aa: CASSQEATGSDTQYF

v_gene: TRBV28
abundance: few
j_gene: TRBJ2-6
d_gene: TRBD2
CDR3aa: CATTRLAPNGANVLTF

v_gene: TRBV7-2
abundance: -
j_gene: TRBJ2-1
d_gene: -
CDR3aa: CASSLYLATEQFF

v_gene: TRBV28
abundance: many
j_gene: TRBJ2-5
d_gene: -
CDR3aa: CASRRLARETQYF

v_gene: TRBV7-8
abundance: many
j_gene: TRBJ2-1
d_gene: -
CDR3aa: CASSFEGYEQFF

v_gene: TRBV5-1
abundance: -
j_gene: TRBJ2-1
d_gene: -
CDR3aa: CASSLGPQSYNEQFF

v_gene: TRBV11-2
abundance: few
j_gene: TRBJ2-7
d_gene: -
CDR3aa: CASSPQGGVDRVYEQYF

v_gene: TRBV29-1
abundance: -
j_gene: TRBJ2-5
d_gene: -
CDR3aa: CSVYVSSYQETQYF

v_gene: TRBV9
abundance: few
j_gene: TRBJ2-2
d_gene: -
CDR3aa: CASTPRGGANTGELFF

v_gene: TRBV5-1
abundance: few
j_gene: TRBJ2-7
d_gene: -
CDR3aa: CASSLDRTEQYF

v_gene: TRBV28
abundance: few
j_gene: TRBJ2-1
d_gene: -
CDR3aa: CASSFEGRLYNEQFF

v_gene: TRBV3-1
abundance: -
j_gene: TRBJ2-1
d_gene: TRBD2
CDR3aa: CASSSQPSGWGNEQFF

v_gene: TRBV24-1
abundance: -
j_gene: TRBJ2-3
d_gene: -
CDR3aa: CATSDYSALPDTQYF

v_gene: TRBV20-1
abundance: -
j_gene: TRBJ2-1
d_gene: TRBD2
CDR3aa: CSAKTGLAGYNEQFF

v_gene: TRBV12-3/TRBV12-4
abundance: many
j_gene: TRBJ2-3
d_gene: -
CDR3aa: CASTLISPGADTQYF

v_gene: TRBV4-2
abundance: few
j_gene: TRBJ2-1
d_gene: -
CDR3aa: CASSQDGGTPQFF

v_gene: TRBV7-2
abundance: few
j_gene: TRBJ2-7
d_gene: TRBD2
CDR3aa: CASSLELAGSYEQYF

v_gene: TRBV3-1
abundance: few
j_gene: TRBJ2-2
d_gene: -
CDR3aa: CASSHRQGSGELFF

v_gene: TRBV5-1
abundance: -
j_gene: TRBJ2-7
d_gene: TRBD2
CDR3aa: CASTPLAGGSYEQYF

v_gene: TRBV12-3/TRBV12-4
abundance: few
j_gene: TRBJ2-5
d_gene: -
CDR3aa: CASSSRRETQYF

v_gene: TRBV20-1
abundance: -
j_gene: TRBJ2-7
d_gene: TRBD1
CDR3aa: CSAISLGLRQGSTYEQYF

v_gene: TRBV6-2/TRBV6-3
abundance: -
j_gene: TRBJ2-6
d_gene: TRBD1
CDR3aa: CASTPGQGVSGANVLTF

v_gene: TRBV3-1
abundance: once
j_gene: TRBJ2-7
d_gene: -
CDR3aa: CASSQGPDQPSYEQYF

v_gene: TRBV15
abundance: -
j_gene: TRBJ2-1
d_gene: -
CDR3aa: CATGDAKNNEQFF

v_gene: TRBV4-2
abundance: -
j_gene: TRBJ1-1
d_gene: TRBD1
CDR3aa: CASRPQGAYTEAFF